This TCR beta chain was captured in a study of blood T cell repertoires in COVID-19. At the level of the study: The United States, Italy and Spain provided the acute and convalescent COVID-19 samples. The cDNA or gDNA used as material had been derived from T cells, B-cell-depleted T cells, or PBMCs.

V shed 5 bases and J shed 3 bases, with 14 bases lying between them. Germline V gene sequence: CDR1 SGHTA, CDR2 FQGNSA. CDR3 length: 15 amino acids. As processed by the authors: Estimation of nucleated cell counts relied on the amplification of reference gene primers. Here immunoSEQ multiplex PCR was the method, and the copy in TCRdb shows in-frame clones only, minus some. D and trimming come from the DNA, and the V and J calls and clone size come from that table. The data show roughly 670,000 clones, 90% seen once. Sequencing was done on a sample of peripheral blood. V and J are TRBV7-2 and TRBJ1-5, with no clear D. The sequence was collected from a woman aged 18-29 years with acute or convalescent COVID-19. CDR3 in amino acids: CASSAEILFNQPQHF. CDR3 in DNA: TGTGCCAGCAGCGCTGAGATTCTTTTCAATCAGCCCCAGCATTTT.